The clone carrying this T cell receptor beta chain was detected only a few times. Germline V CDR1 and CDR2: MNHEY, SVGEGT. This CDR3 is built from 12 residues. Trimming cost V 8 bases and J 3 bases, with 11 bases left between them. This sample was included in a study of T-cell memory formation after mild COVID-19. TCRdb redid the calling of the 5' RACE reads with MiXCR, one entry per CDR3 protein. The table lists approximately 430,000 distinct CDR3 sequences, less than 25% of them singletons, with about an eighth in the top ten. The receptor was isolated from an adult woman who had mild COVID-19 (a few samples of this study predate the infection). Cell type and time point are not known. The rearrangement joins TRBV6-2 or TRBV6-3 to TRBJ2-7; D perhaps matches TRBD1 (6 bases). Sequenced sample: PBMCs or a T cell subset sorted from them (not recorded which). The DNA of the CDR3 is TGTGCCAGCGGGGACACAGACTACGAGCAGTACTTC. This codes for CASGDTDYEQYF.